Many counts were recorded for the clone carrying this TCR beta chain. The antigen is unknown. This CDR3 is built from 14 residues. The V end lost 5 bases, the J end lost 8 bases, and 15 bases lay between the germline ends. This entry belongs to a study of regulatory T cells in long-lasting Graves disease. As for time point: newly diagnosed GD, antithyroid drugs for less than 3 months. Making the TCR library involved RNA that had been extracted from PBMCs. Relying on iRepertoire HTBI primers and Arm-PCR of CDR3 regions, the team built TCR beta libraries. TCRdb re-analysed the multiplex PCR reads in MiXCR, keeping a single row per CDR3 protein. The data hold 560,000 or so distinct CDR3 sequences, with roughly 15% observed a single time. Study-wide results and limits: TRBV28, TRBJ1-2 and TRBJ2-5 were segments that persistent disease favored.

In addition, the sample was reused for a study of T cells in Graves' hyperthyroidism and ophthalmopathy. From that study: HTBI primers were used for first-round RT-PCR of the TCR CDR3.

The sequencing here drew on peripheral blood mononuclear cells (PBMCs), taken at new diagnosis, from a patient treated with antithyroid drugs. The receptor was derived from a man aged 18 to 29 with Graves disease. The gene calls are TRBV12-3 or TRBV12-4 and TRBJ1-4, with D perhaps matching TRBD1 (6 bases). CDR3 protein: CASSPQGSGEKLFF. As DNA, the CDR3 is TGTGCCAGCAGTCCCCAGGGGAGCGGAGAAAAACTGTTTTTT.